This is a list of T cell receptor beta chains from one sample in a study of blood T cells in healthy people across ages. TCRdb redid the calling of the 5' RACE reads with MiXCR, one entry per CDR3 protein. The sample shows about 750,000 distinct CDR3 sequences, less than 70% of them seen only once. The sample comprised blood. The receptors derive from a man aged 80 or over in good health. The CDR3 runs from the conserved cysteine through the conserved F or W. The order of the fields is CDR3 DNA, CDR3 protein, J gene, D gene, clone size, V gene. D genes are given only for firm matches. Only part of the rows carry a size: once, few, many, or a class if the clone is expanded.

CDR3nt: TGCAGTGCTAGATATCAGTACGTCACAGATACGCAGTATTTT
CDR3aa: CSARYQYVTDTQYF
j_gene: TRBJ2-3
d_gene: -
abundance: -
v_gene: TRBV20-1

CDR3nt: TGTGCCATCAGTAGGGGGTTAGAGCAAATGAACTATGGCTACACCTTC
CDR3aa: CAISRGLEQMNYGYTF
j_gene: TRBJ1-2
d_gene: -
abundance: -
v_gene: TRBV10-3

CDR3nt: TGTGCCAGCAAGGCGGCAGCGGGAGTAGATACGCGGTATTTT
CDR3aa: CASKAAAGVDTRYF
j_gene: TRBJ2-3
d_gene: TRBD2
abundance: -
v_gene: TRBV7-2

CDR3nt: TGTGCCAGCAGCCCAATGACAGGATTAGCCAAAAACATTCAGTACTTC
CDR3aa: CASSPMTGLAKNIQYF
j_gene: TRBJ2-4
d_gene: -
abundance: few
v_gene: TRBV14

CDR3nt: TGTGCCAGCAGCTTAGAGCAGGGTGGGCCAGTTGACTATGGCTACACCTTC
CDR3aa: CASSLEQGGPVDYGYTF
j_gene: TRBJ1-2
d_gene: -
abundance: -
v_gene: TRBV7-2

CDR3nt: TGCGCCAGCAGCCAGGGGCTCTACAATGAGCAGTTCTTC
CDR3aa: CASSQGLYNEQFF
j_gene: TRBJ2-1
d_gene: -
abundance: few
v_gene: TRBV4-1

CDR3nt: TGTGCCAGCTCACCACCGAGCGCCGGGGAGCTGTTTTTT
CDR3aa: CASSPPSAGELFF
j_gene: TRBJ2-2
d_gene: -
abundance: -
v_gene: TRBV18

CDR3nt: TGTGCCAGCAGCTTCCCCACGGGTGGGGCCAACGTCCTGACTTTC
CDR3aa: CASSFPTGGANVLTF
j_gene: TRBJ2-6
d_gene: -
abundance: few
v_gene: TRBV7-3

CDR3nt: TGTGCCAGCAGCTTCCGCAGGGACTCTGAGGGTACGCAGTATTTT
CDR3aa: CASSFRRDSEGTQYF
j_gene: TRBJ2-3
d_gene: -
abundance: -
v_gene: TRBV7-9

CDR3nt: TGCAGTGCAAAAAGGGACAGGGGGCAGTCACCCCTCCACTTT
CDR3aa: CSAKRDRGQSPLHF
j_gene: TRBJ1-6
d_gene: TRBD1
abundance: few
v_gene: TRBV20-1

CDR3nt: TGTGCCAGCAGAACTACCCCACCGGTACCGGAGACCCAGTACTTC
CDR3aa: CASRTTPPVPETQYF
j_gene: TRBJ2-5
d_gene: -
abundance: -
v_gene: TRBV6-2/TRBV6-3

CDR3nt: TGCGCCAGCAGCTTGGGGGCAATCTATGGCTACACCTTC
CDR3aa: CASSLGAIYGYTF
j_gene: TRBJ1-2
d_gene: -
abundance: -
v_gene: TRBV5-1

CDR3nt: TGCAGCGCAAGACAGGGCTCAACTAAGACCCAGTACTTC
CDR3aa: CSARQGSTKTQYF
j_gene: TRBJ2-5
d_gene: TRBD1
abundance: few
v_gene: TRBV29-1

CDR3nt: TGTGCCGCTCGGACAGGGGCCAACGTCCTGACTTTC
CDR3aa: CAARTGANVLTF
j_gene: TRBJ2-6
d_gene: -
abundance: -
v_gene: TRBV25-1

CDR3nt: TGTGCCAGCAGCCCTCTGGGGGGCGCGGGAGCCAATGAGCAGTTCTTC
CDR3aa: CASSPLGGAGANEQFF
j_gene: TRBJ2-1
d_gene: -
abundance: -
v_gene: TRBV6-5

CDR3nt: TGTGCCAGCAGCCAAGAAGGGCGGGGATCCTACAATGAGCAGTTCTTC
CDR3aa: CASSQEGRGSYNEQFF
j_gene: TRBJ2-1
d_gene: -
abundance: -
v_gene: TRBV3-1

CDR3nt: TGTGCCAGCAGCGGAGGGACTAGCGCAAAAGAGACCCAGTACTTC
CDR3aa: CASSGGTSAKETQYF
j_gene: TRBJ2-5
d_gene: TRBD2
abundance: once
v_gene: TRBV9

CDR3nt: TGCAGCGTTGAAGGCATTACTAGCGGTACCACAGATACGCAGTATTTT
CDR3aa: CSVEGITSGTTDTQYF
j_gene: TRBJ2-3
d_gene: TRBD2
abundance: few
v_gene: TRBV29-1

CDR3nt: TGTGCCAGCAGCCAGGGACTAGTTGGGGGTGAGCAGTTCTTC
CDR3aa: CASSQGLVGGEQFF
j_gene: TRBJ2-1
d_gene: TRBD2
abundance: -
v_gene: TRBV3-1

CDR3nt: TGTGCCAGCAGTTACTCGATTCGGGGCAGCTTCTATAATTCACCCCTCCACTTT
CDR3aa: CASSYSIRGSFYNSPLHF
j_gene: TRBJ1-6
d_gene: -
abundance: -
v_gene: TRBV6-5

CDR3nt: TGTGCCAGCAGTGAGGGACACCTCCTATACGAGCAGTACTTC
CDR3aa: CASSEGHLLYEQYF
j_gene: TRBJ2-7
d_gene: -
abundance: few
v_gene: TRBV25-1

CDR3nt: TGTGCCAGCAGCACTCAGGGCCACGAGCAGTACTTC
CDR3aa: CASSTQGHEQYF
j_gene: TRBJ2-7
d_gene: -
abundance: -
v_gene: TRBV9

CDR3nt: TGTGCCAGCAGCTTTAGGACTAGCGGGAGTAATGAGCAGTTCTTC
CDR3aa: CASSFRTSGSNEQFF
j_gene: TRBJ2-1
d_gene: TRBD2
abundance: few
v_gene: TRBV7-6

CDR3nt: TGTGCCAGCAGCTTAGCCAGCGGGGGGCCCGCAGATACGCAGTATTTT
CDR3aa: CASSLASGGPADTQYF
j_gene: TRBJ2-3
d_gene: TRBD2
abundance: -
v_gene: TRBV7-2

CDR3nt: TGTGCCAGCAGCCCCCCCACGGGAGGTGGTTACAATGAGCAGTTCTTC
CDR3aa: CASSPPTGGGYNEQFF
j_gene: TRBJ2-1
d_gene: TRBD2
abundance: -
v_gene: TRBV11-2

CDR3nt: TGCGCCAGCAGCCAACCGGGACAGGGACTTAATCAGCCCCAGCATTTT
CDR3aa: CASSQPGQGLNQPQHF
j_gene: TRBJ1-5
d_gene: TRBD1
abundance: -
v_gene: TRBV4-1

CDR3nt: TGTGCCAGTATTGTGTCCGGACTAGCGGGCTCCAGCTCCTACGAGCAGTACTTC
CDR3aa: CASIVSGLAGSSSYEQYF
j_gene: TRBJ2-7
d_gene: TRBD2
abundance: -
v_gene: TRBV27

CDR3nt: TGCGCCAGCAGCTTGGACTTCTCAGTACCGGAGACCCAGTACTTC
CDR3aa: CASSLDFSVPETQYF
j_gene: TRBJ2-5
d_gene: -
abundance: few
v_gene: TRBV5-1

CDR3nt: TGCGCCAGCAGCTTGACGACGGAAAAACTGTTTTTT
CDR3aa: CASSLTTEKLFF
j_gene: TRBJ1-4
d_gene: -
abundance: -
v_gene: TRBV5-1

CDR3nt: TGTGCCAGCAGTGACTCAGGGTTCTCCTACGAGCAGTACTTC
CDR3aa: CASSDSGFSYEQYF
j_gene: TRBJ2-7
d_gene: -
abundance: -
v_gene: TRBV6-5

CDR3nt: TGTGCCAGCAGTGAAAACCTAAGGACTAGCGGGCACCACAGATACGCGTATTTT
CDR3aa: CASSENLRTSGHHRYAYF
j_gene: TRBJ2-3
d_gene: TRBD2
abundance: few
v_gene: TRBV6-1

CDR3nt: TGCGCCAGCCGGGGACTAGCGGGAGTAGGAATCTACGAGCAGTACTTC
CDR3aa: CASRGLAGVGIYEQYF
j_gene: TRBJ2-7
d_gene: TRBD2
abundance: -
v_gene: TRBV5-1

CDR3nt: TGTGCCAGCAGTGAACTAGGTGTAGAGACCCAGTACTTC
CDR3aa: CASSELGVETQYF
j_gene: TRBJ2-5
d_gene: -
abundance: once
v_gene: TRBV2